This T cell receptor (beta chain) comes out of a study of T cells in Graves' hyperthyroidism and ophthalmopathy. Study context: The authors collected peripheral blood at initial diagnosis, before any treatment.

V lost 3 bases and J lost 3; bases outside the gene matches: 0. This CDR3 is built from 12 residues. CDR1 is SQVTM and CDR2 is ANQGSEA in the germline V gene. This clonotype was seen once. Its antigen is unidentified. This clone may be a read error of a much larger clone one base away. Study-level results: The model made its ophthalmopathy prediction, and onset followed a median about 6.8 months later. The blood repertoire included most of the expanded thyroid clonotypes above 0.001.

Amplified TCR beta CDR3 regions came from RNA transcripts. Primed by the HTBI set, a first-round RT-PCR was run on the TCR CDR3. In TCRdb, the multiplex PCR reads were re-called with MiXCR into one record per CDR3 protein. Among approximately 300,000 distinct CDR3 sequences listed, over 15% were seen once. This clonotype was sampled from a woman between 55 and 75 years old with Graves' ophthalmopathy. Sequencing was carried out using blood. The chain links TRBV29-1 to TRBJ2-7; 9 bases map to TRBD1. The CDR3 is CSVETGGYEQYF. The CDR3 DNA is TGCAGCGTTGAGACAGGGGGCTACGAGCAGTACTTC.